The 31 T cell receptor beta chains below all came from one sample that was sequenced in a study of identical twins (dated by TCRdb to about 2016). Libraries were made using 5' RACE. These reads were obtained on an Illumina HiSeq 2000. TCRdb trimmed public reads at Q25 via fastp, called clones via MiXCR and kept in-frame beta chains. Every distinct CDR3 protein forms one entry, paired with its most common genes and DNA. The sample table lists about 240,000 distinct CDR3 sequences, approximately 12% of them with a count of one. Together, the top ten hold around 4% of the sample. These data also formed part of another study, on yellow fever vaccine responses in identical twins.

The sample comprised memory (CD45RO+) T cells sorted from blood. Per the publication, the cell subset or site label means: CD45RO+ enriched T cells. Receptor source: a woman in her late teens or twenties in good health.

This clonotype was detected many times. This chain links TRBV12-3 or TRBV12-4 with TRBJ2-5, with 14 bases matching TRBD2. The trim removed 3 bases at V and 5 bases at J, leaving 5 bases unmatched. There are 16 residues in the CDR3. CDR3 DNA: TGTGCCAGCAGTTTCGGGACTAGCGGGGGCGGGGAGACCCAGTACTTC. As protein: CASSFGTSGGGETQYF.

This clonotype was seen a few times. The chain links TRBV7-3 to TRBJ2-1; D is ambiguous. Looked up from germline, CDR1 is SGHTA and CDR2 is FQGTGA. The CDR3 loop spans 15 amino acids. Trimming removed 6 bases from V and 0 bases from J, with 12 bases in between. The CDR3 DNA reads as TGTGCCAGCAGTTCCAGTGTGGGCTCCTACAATGAGCAGTTCTTC. Translating it yields CASSSSVGSYNEQFF. Drawing the rest from reference TRBV7-3 and TRBJ2-1, the complete variable domain is GAGVSQTPSNKVTEKGKYVELRCDPISGHTALYWYRQSLGQGPEFLIYFQGTGAADDSGLPNDRFFAVRPEGSVSTLKIQRTERGDSAVYLCASSSSVGSYNEQFFGPGTRLTVL.

The chain couples TRBV4-1 to TRBJ2-1; possible D gene TRBD1, 6 bases. The CDR3 is 15 residues long. Germline lookup yields CDR1 MGHRA and CDR2 YSYEKL. The germline V and J ends were trimmed by 1 base and 1 base, with 8 bases remaining between them. The CDR3 region has the DNA TGCGCCAGCAGCCAAGGCGGACAGTCCTACAATGAGCAGTTCTTC. As protein: CASSQGGQSYNEQFF.

V is TRBV20-1 and J is TRBJ2-2; 8 nucleotides match TRBD2. The V segment lost 3 bases and the J segment 6 bases; nucleotides outside the gene matches: 6. Germline-derived CDR1 and CDR2 are DFQATT and SNEGSKA (reference sequence). The CDR3 runs to 14 residues. In DNA form, the CDR3 reads TGCAGTGCTAGTCGGGGGGGTGGGCCCGGGGAGCTGTTTTTT. Its translation is CSASRGGGPGELFF.

V usage is TRBV11-2 and J usage is TRBJ2-3; no clear D gene. This CDR3 comprises 14 residues. V was shortened by 7 bases and J by 4 bases, with 15 bases between the two germline ends. CDR1 and CDR2 from the germline V gene are SGHAT and FQNNGV. CDR3 sequence: CASIQGRWADTQYF. CDR3 bases: TGTGCCAGCATCCAAGGGCGGTGGGCAGATACGCAGTATTTT.

This sequence joins TRBV5-1 and TRBJ2-7; 9 bases fit TRBD1. The CDR3 has 15 residues. Germline V CDR1 and CDR2: SGHRS, YFSETQ. V trimming: 0 bases; J trimming: 5 bases; junction bases outside the gene matches: 6. The CDR3 reads CASSLEGTGSHEQYF. As DNA, the CDR3 is TGCGCCAGCAGCTTGGAAGGGACAGGGTCGCACGAGCAGTACTTC.

This chain joins TRBV6-7 and TRBJ2-3; 7 positions match TRBD1. TRBV6-7 is recorded as an ORF, its role being uncertain. The CDR3 loop spans 14 amino acids. V gave up 4 bases and J gave up 0 bases; unmatched junction bases: 1. The CDR3 coding sequence is TGTGCCAGCAGTTCGACAGGGAGCACAGATACGCAGTATTTT. This codes for CASSSTGSTDTQYF.

This clonotype came up a few times. The V gene is TRBV20-1, the J gene TRBJ2-1; the match to TRBD2 covers 7 bases. Germline V lookup: CDR1 DFQATT, CDR2 SNEGSKA (reference sequence). This CDR3 region has 14 residues. J gave up 5 bases and V 0 bases, and 4 bases lay outside the gene matches. The CDR3 DNA sequence: TGCAGTGCTAGAGACGCTAGCGGTGACAATGAGCAGTTCTTC. Its translation is CSARDASGDNEQFF.

The CDR3 sequence: CASSQVGPSSGNTIYF. In DNA form, the CDR3 reads TGTGCCAGCAGTCAGGTCGGACCGAGCTCTGGAAACACCATATATTTT. V and J are TRBV2 and TRBJ1-3; D is ambiguous. The CDR3 runs 16 residues. V was clipped by 5 bases and J by 0 bases, with 14 bases between them. Germline assignment: CDR1 SNHLY and CDR2 FYNNEI.

This clonotype was seen a handful of times. The gene calls are TRBV27 and TRBJ2-3, with D perhaps matching TRBD1 (5 bases). The ends were cut back, 3 bases at V and 3 bases at J, with 22 bases in the middle. Germline V gene data show CDR1 as MNHEY and CDR2 as SMNVEV (reference sequence). The CDR3 consists of 18 residues. The CDR3 DNA reads TGTGCCAGCAGTTTGCTCGTGGGGCAGACTTATAGTACAGATACGCAGTATTTT. This translates into CASSLLVGQTYSTDTQYF.

There are many counts of this clonotype. This sequence joins TRBV28 and TRBJ2-5; the match to TRBD1 covers 7 bases. This CDR3 contains 12 residues. Unmatched junction bases numbered 2, after V lost 8 bases and J lost 2 bases. Germline lookup yields CDR1 MDHEN and CDR2 SYDVKM. DNA for the CDR3: TGTGCCAGCTGGGACAGACAAGAGACCCAGTACTTC. Protein product: CASWDRQETQYF.

In its sample, this clonotype was seen a few times. In nucleotides, the CDR3 is TGCGCCAGCAGCTTGGAAGCGGGGGGGGCAGCGGGAGTTCGGAATGAGCAGTTCTTC. It translates to CASSLEAGGAAGVRNEQFF. The chain is built from TRBV5-1 and TRBJ2-1, with 10 positions matching TRBD2. CDR3 length equals 19 residues. V shed 0 bases, J shed 7 bases, and the junction held 16 bases outside the gene matches. CDR1 SGHRS and CDR2 YFSETQ come from the germline V gene.

This clonotype was seen a handful of times. The V gene is TRBV7-8, the J gene TRBJ1-5, with 7 nucleotides matching TRBD1. The CDR3 loop spans 13 amino acids. Germline V gene lookup returns CDR1 SGHVS and CDR2 FQNEAQ. After removal of 4 bases from V and 7 bases from J, the junction contained 4 bases not matched to a gene. CDR3 loop: CASSSRQGQPQHF. DNA for the CDR3: TGTGCCAGCAGCTCCAGACAGGGACAGCCCCAGCATTTT.

This clonotype came up a few times. The chain couples TRBV20-1 to TRBJ2-3; 13 bases are a match to TRBD2. The CDR3 sequence is 15 residues long. CDR1 is DFQATT, CDR2 SNEGSKA, per germline (reference sequence). Germline trimming cut 6 bases from V and 4 bases from J; bases unmatched to any gene: 7. The CDR3 here is CSAKTSGRGPDTQYF. For the CDR3, the DNA is TGCAGTGCCAAAACTAGCGGGAGGGGGCCAGATACGCAGTATTTT.

There are a few counts of this clonotype. The chain links TRBV28 to TRBJ2-7; perhaps TRBD2 as D (5 bases). V was shortened by 3 bases and J by 6 bases, with 9 bases between the two germline ends. Germline CDR1 reads MDHEN; CDR2 reads SYDVKM. This CDR3 has 12 amino acids. The CDR3, as DNA: TGTGCCAGCAGTTTTTTGACTATCGAGCAGTACTTC. Translating gives CASSFLTIEQYF.

The CDR3 bases are TGTGCCATCAGTGTTCCAGGGGCTGTCGAGCAGTACTTC. It translates to CAISVPGAVEQYF. J is TRBJ2-7 and V is TRBV10-3; TRBD1 might be the D (6 bases). Trimming removed 4 bases from V and 6 bases from J, with 13 bases in between. The CDR3 runs 13 residues. Per the germline V gene, CDR1 is ENHRY and CDR2 is SYGVKD.

The CDR3 region has the DNA TGCAGTGCTAGAGATAGATTAAGAAATCGGCTCTACGAGCAGTACTTC. Protein: CSARDRLRNRLYEQYF. The chain couples TRBV20-1 to TRBJ2-7; D is unclear. CDR1 DFQATT and CDR2 SNEGSKA come from the germline V gene (reference sequence). The length of the CDR3 is 16 residues. V was pared by 0 bases and J by 3 bases, with 18 bases between.

This clonotype was observed many times. This rearrangement joins TRBV5-1 to TRBJ2-1, with D hard to call. The V end lost 2 bases, the J end lost 7 bases, and 13 bases lay between the germline ends. The CDR3 runs to 14 residues. The germline V gene has CDR1 SGHRS and CDR2 YFSETQ. The CDR3 DNA is TGCGCCAGCAGCTTACTGGGGTCTTTGAATGAGCAGTTCTTC. Translating it yields CASSLLGSLNEQFF.

This clonotype was detected many times. The rearrangement uses TRBV29-1 and TRBJ2-3, with D uncertain. The CDR3 totals 11 residues. V lost 3 bases and J lost 7, with 8 bases in between. In germline, CDR1 is SQVTM, CDR2 ANQGSEA. The CDR3 nucleotides read TGCAGCGTTGACTTCACGAATACGCAGTATTTT. Residues: CSVDFTNTQYF.

This clonotype showed up just a few times. The rearrangement links TRBV6-1 to TRBJ2-7, with TRBD2 identical over 7 bases. J was trimmed by 1 base and V by 7 bases; bases with no gene match: 7. The germline V gene encodes CDR1 MNHNS and CDR2 SASEGT. CDR3 length: 14 amino acids. The CDR3 sequence: CASTGTGGSYEQYF. CDR3 coding DNA: TGTGCCAGCACTGGTACGGGAGGTTCCTACGAGCAGTACTTC.

The table lists this clonotype with a few counts. CDR3 sequence: CASSQEVGAGANVLTF. The CDR3 nucleotides are TGCGCCAGCAGCCAAGAAGTTGGAGCTGGGGCCAACGTCCTGACTTTC. The chain combines TRBV4-3 with TRBJ2-6; D call uncertain. The germline V and J ends were trimmed by 0 bases and 2 bases, with 8 bases remaining between them. Germline loops: CDR1 LGHNA, CDR2 YSLEER. The CDR3 loop spans 16 amino acids.

This clonotype was counted many times. This rearrangement joins TRBV20-1 to TRBJ2-1; D call uncertain. The germline CDR1 and CDR2 sequences are DFQATT and SNEGSKA (reference sequence). The CDR3 contains 15 residues. V lost 5 bases to trimming and J lost 3 bases, with 17 bases between them. The CDR3 protein is CSARSPGFDYNEQFF. In nucleotides, the CDR3 is TGCAGTGCTCGATCCCCCGGCTTCGACTACAATGAGCAGTTCTTC.

The V and J genes are TRBV28 and TRBJ2-1; 9 bases fit TRBD1. Germline V gene lookup returns CDR1 MDHEN and CDR2 SYDVKM. Trimming took 5 bases from V and 7 from J; bases not matched to a gene: 9. CDR3 length: 15 residues. CDR3 sequence (DNA): TGTGCCAGCAGTGGAGGACAGGGGACCTGGAATGAGCAGTTCTTC. It specifies CASSGGQGTWNEQFF.

This clonotype was seen only a few times. The rearrangement uses TRBV2 and TRBJ1-1; 8 nucleotides align to TRBD1. The length of the CDR3 is 14 residues. The trim removed 6 bases at V and 0 bases at J, leaving 3 bases unmatched. The germline gives CDR1 SNHLY, CDR2 FYNNEI. This CDR3 reads CASRYRGVNTEAFF. The CDR3 DNA follows: TGTGCCAGCAGATACAGGGGGGTGAACACTGAAGCTTTCTTT.

This clonotype came up a few times. V usage is TRBV27 and J usage is TRBJ1-6; no clear D. The CDR3 has 15 residues. V was shortened by 6 bases and J by 5 bases, with 14 bases between the two germline ends. CDR1 MNHEY and CDR2 SMNVEV come from the germline V gene (reference sequence). Written as DNA, the CDR3 is TGTGCCAGCAGGATTAGGTCCAGTAATAATTCACCCCTCCACTTT. Translating it yields CASRIRSSNNSPLHF.

CDR3 bases: TGTGCCAGCAGCCCCCGGACAACCACAGATACGCAGTATTTT. It translates to CASSPRTTTDTQYF. This chain links TRBV11-2 with TRBJ2-3, with D perhaps matching TRBD1 (5 bases). Germline lookup yields CDR1 SGHAT and CDR2 FQNNGV. This CDR3 is 14 amino acids long. V lost 5 bases and J lost 2, with 11 bases in between.

The gene calls are TRBV6-4 and TRBJ1-1; D is ambiguous. Germline CDR1 MRHNA, CDR2 SNTAGT. V was cut by 3 bases and J by 6 bases, with 20 bases left in between. This CDR3 is 16 amino acids long. The CDR3 sequence is CASSESGEGTVAEAFF. CDR3 sequence (DNA): TGTGCCAGCAGTGAAAGTGGGGAGGGTACCGTAGCTGAAGCTTTCTTT.

A word on this clonotype: Compared with germline, one end of the junction differs, possibly owing to a read error. This sequence joins TRBV3-1 and TRBJ2-7; 11 nucleotides agree with TRBD2. Germline V CDR1 and CDR2: LGHDT, YNNKEL (reference sequence). The CDR3 contains 18 residues. CDR3 DNA sequence: TGTGCCAGCAGCAAAGATCCCCCACTAGCGGGAGTTGACTACGAGCAGTACTTC. Protein sequence: CASSKDPPLAGVDYEQYF.

The rearrangement links TRBV20-1 to TRBJ2-7; D may be TRBD2 (6 bases). Looked up from germline, CDR1 is DFQATT and CDR2 is SNEGSKA (reference sequence). The CDR3 has 13 residues. Trimming pared 6 bases from V and 5 bases from J, leaving 17 bases between. The CDR3 here is CSAAPGLVDEQYF. DNA of the CDR3: TGCAGTGCAGCCCCGGGACTTGTAGACGAGCAGTACTTC.

This clonotype was counted a few times. The rearrangement joins TRBV6-2 or TRBV6-3 to TRBJ2-6; 10 bases are a match to TRBD1. With 8 bases clipped from V and 2 bases from J, the junction kept 18 bases outside the gene matches. This CDR3 comprises 20 residues. Germline CDR1 reads MNHEY; CDR2 reads SVGEGT. The CDR3 nucleotides are TGTGCCAGCGGCCCTAGCCGAGGGACAGGGGTCGCACCTGGGGCCAACGTCCTGACTTTC. It is translated as CASGPSRGTGVAPGANVLTF.

This clonotype was counted ten times or more. The V gene is TRBV10-2, the J gene TRBJ2-5; 12 nucleotides agree with TRBD2. This CDR3 has 15 residues. Germline V gene lookup returns CDR1 WSHSY and CDR2 SAAADI. Unmatched junction bases numbered 3, after V lost 6 bases and J lost 1 base. The chain's CDR3 is CASSTSGRPQETQYF. The CDR3 nucleotides read TGCGCCAGCAGCACTAGCGGGAGGCCCCAAGAGACCCAGTACTTC.